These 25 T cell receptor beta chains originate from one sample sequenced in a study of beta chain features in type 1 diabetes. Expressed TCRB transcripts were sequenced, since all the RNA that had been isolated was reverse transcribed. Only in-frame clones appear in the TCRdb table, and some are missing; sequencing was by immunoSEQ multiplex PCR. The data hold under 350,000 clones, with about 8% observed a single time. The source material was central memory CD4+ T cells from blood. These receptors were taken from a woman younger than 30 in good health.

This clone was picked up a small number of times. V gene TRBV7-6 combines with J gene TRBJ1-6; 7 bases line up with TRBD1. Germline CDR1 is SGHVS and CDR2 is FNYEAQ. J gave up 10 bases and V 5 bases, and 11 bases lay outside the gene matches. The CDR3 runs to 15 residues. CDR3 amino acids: CASSGRPGQSSPLHF. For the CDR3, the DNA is TGTGCCAGCAGCGGACGGCCGGGACAGTCGTCACCCCTCCACTTT.

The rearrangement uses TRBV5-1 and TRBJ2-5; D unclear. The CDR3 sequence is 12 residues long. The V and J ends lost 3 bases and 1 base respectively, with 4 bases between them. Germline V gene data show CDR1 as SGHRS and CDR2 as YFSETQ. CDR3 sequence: CASSSTQETQYF. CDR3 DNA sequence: TGCGCCAGCAGCTCCACCCAAGAGACCCAGTACTTC.

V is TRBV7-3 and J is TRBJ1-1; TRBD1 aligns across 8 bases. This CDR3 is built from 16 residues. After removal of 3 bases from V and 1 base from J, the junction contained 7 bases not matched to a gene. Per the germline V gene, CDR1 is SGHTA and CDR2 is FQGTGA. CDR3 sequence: CASSFTGGYANTEAFF. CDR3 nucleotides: TGTGCCAGCAGCTTTACAGGGGGATATGCGAACACTGAAGCTTTCTTT.

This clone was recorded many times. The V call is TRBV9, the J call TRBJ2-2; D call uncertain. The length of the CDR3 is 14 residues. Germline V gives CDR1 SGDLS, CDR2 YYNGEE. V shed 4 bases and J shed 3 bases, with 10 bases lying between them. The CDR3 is CASSFSGDTGELFF. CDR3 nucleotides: TGTGCCAGCAGCTTTTCAGGAGACACCGGGGAGCTGTTTTTT.

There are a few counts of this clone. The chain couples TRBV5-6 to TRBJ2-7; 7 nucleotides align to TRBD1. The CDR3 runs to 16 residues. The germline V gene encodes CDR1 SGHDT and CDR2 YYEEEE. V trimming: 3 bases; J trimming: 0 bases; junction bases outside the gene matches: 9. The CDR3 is CASSSPGTEISYEQYV. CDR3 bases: TGTGCCAGCAGCTCCCCCGGGACAGAGATCTCCTACGAGCAGTACGTC.

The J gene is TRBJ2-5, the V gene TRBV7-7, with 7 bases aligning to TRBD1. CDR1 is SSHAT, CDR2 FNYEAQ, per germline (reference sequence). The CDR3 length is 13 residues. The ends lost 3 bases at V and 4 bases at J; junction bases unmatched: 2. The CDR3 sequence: CASSFPGGETQYF. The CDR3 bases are TGTGCCAGCAGCTTCCCAGGGGGAGAGACCCAGTACTTC.

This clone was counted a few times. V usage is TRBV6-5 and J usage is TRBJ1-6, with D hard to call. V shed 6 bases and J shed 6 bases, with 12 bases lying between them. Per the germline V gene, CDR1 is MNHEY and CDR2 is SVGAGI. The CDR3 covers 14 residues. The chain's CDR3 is CASRREFSNSPLHF. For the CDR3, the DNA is TGTGCCAGCAGAAGGGAATTTTCTAATTCACCCCTCCACTTT.

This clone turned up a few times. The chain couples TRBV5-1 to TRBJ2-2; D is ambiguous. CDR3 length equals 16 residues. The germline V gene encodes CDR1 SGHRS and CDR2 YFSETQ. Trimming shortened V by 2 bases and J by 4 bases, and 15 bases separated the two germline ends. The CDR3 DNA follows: TGCGCCAGCAGCTTCACGCTCGGAGCCGCCACCGGGGAGCTGTTTTTT. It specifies CASSFTLGAATGELFF.

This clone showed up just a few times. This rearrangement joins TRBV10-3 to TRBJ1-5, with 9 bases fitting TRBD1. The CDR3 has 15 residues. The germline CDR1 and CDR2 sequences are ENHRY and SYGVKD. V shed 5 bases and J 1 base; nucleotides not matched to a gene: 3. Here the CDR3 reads CAISRTGESNQPQHF. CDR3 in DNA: TGTGCCATCAGTAGGACAGGGGAGAGCAATCAGCCCCAGCATTTT.

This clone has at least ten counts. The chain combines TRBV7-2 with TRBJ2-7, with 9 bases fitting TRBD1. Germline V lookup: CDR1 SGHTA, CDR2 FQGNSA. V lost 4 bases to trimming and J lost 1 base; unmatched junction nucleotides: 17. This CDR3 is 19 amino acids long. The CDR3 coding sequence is TGTGCCAGCAGCTCGATCAACAAAGGGACAGGGATCCGGTCCTACGAGCAGTACGTC. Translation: CASSSINKGTGIRSYEQYV.

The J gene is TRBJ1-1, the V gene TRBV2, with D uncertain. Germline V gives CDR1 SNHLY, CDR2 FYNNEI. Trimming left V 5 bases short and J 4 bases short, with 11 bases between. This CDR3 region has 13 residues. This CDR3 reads CASSLIEGTEAFF. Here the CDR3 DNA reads TGTGCCAGCAGTTTGATCGAAGGCACTGAAGCTTTCTTT.

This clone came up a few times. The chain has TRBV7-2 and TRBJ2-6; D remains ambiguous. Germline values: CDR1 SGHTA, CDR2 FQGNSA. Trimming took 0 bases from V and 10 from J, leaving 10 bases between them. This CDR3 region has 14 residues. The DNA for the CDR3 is TGTGCCAGCAGCTTAGCAGGTGCATCAAACGTCCTGACTTTC. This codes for CASSLAGASNVLTF.

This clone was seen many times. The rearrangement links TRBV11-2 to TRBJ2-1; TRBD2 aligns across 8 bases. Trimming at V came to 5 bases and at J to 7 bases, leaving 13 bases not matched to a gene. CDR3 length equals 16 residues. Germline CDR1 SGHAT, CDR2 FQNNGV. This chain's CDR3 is CASSHTPGLAGNEQFF. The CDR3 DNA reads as TGTGCCAGCAGCCATACCCCGGGATTAGCGGGGAATGAGCAGTTCTTC. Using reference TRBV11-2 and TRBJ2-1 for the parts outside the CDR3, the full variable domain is EAGVAQSPRYKIIEKRQSVAFWCNPISGHATLYWYQQILGQGPKLLIQFQNNGVVDDSQLPKDRFSAERLKGVDSTLKIQPAKLEDSAVYLCASSHTPGLAGNEQFFGPGTRLTVL.

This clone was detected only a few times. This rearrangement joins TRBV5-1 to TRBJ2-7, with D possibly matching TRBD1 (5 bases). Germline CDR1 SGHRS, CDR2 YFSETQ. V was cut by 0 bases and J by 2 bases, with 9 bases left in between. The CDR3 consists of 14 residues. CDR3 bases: TGCGCCAGCAGCTTGGGGGCAGGGACCTACGAGCAGTACTTC. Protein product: CASSLGAGTYEQYF.

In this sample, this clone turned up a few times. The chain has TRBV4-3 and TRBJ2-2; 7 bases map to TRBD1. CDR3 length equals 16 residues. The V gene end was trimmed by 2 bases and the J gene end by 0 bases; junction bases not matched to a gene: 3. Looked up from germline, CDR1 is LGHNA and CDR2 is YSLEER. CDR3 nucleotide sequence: TGCGCCAGCAGCCAATTAGGGACAGCGAACACCGGGGAGCTGTTTTTT. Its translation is CASSQLGTANTGELFF.

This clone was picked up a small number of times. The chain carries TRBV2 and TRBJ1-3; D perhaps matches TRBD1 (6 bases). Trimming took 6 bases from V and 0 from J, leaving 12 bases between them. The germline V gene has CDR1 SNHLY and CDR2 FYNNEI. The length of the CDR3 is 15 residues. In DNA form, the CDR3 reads TGTGCCAGCAGAGAACAGGGAAGCTCTGGAAACACCATATATTTT. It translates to CASREQGSSGNTIYF.

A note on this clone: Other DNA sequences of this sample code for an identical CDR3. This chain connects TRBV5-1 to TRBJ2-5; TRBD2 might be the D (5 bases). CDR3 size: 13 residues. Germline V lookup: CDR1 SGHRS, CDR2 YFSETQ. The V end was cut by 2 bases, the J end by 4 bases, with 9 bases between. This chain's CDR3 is CASSFGVRETQYF. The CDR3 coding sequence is TGCGCCAGCAGCTTCGGGGTGAGAGAGACCCAGTACTTC.

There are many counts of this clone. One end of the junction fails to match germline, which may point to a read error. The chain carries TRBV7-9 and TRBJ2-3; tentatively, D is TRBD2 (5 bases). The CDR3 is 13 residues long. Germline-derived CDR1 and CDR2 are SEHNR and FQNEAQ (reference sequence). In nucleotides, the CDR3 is TGTGCCAGCAGCCTAGCCCACACAGATACGCAGTATTTT. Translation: CASSLAHTDTQYF. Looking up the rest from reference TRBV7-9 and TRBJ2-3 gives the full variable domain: DTGVSQNPRHKITKRGQNVTFRCDPISEHNRLYWYRQTLGQGPEFLTYFQNEAQLEKSRLLSDRFSAERPKGSFSTLEIQRTEQGDSAMYLCASSLAHTDTQYFGPGTRLTVL.

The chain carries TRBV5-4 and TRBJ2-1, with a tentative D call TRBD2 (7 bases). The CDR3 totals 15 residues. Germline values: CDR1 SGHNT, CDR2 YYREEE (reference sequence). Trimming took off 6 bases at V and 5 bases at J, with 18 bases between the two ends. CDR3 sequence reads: CASTFPGGHNNEQFF. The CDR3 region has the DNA TGTGCCAGCACCTTCCCCGGGGGGCACAACAATGAGCAGTTCTTC.

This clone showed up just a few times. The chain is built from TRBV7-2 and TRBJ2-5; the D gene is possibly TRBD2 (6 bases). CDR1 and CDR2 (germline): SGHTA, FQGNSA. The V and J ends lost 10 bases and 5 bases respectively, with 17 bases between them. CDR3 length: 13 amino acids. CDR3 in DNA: TGTGCCATATCGAGGGGAGCGGGTGAGACCCAGTACTTC. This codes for CAISRGAGETQYF.

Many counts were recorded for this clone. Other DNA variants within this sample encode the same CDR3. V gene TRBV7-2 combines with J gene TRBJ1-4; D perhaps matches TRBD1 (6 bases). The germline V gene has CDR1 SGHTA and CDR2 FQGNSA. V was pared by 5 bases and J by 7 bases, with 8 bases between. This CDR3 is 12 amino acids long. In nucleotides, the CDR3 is TGTGCCAGCAGCCCACAGGGTGAAAAACTGTTTTTT. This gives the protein CASSPQGEKLFF.

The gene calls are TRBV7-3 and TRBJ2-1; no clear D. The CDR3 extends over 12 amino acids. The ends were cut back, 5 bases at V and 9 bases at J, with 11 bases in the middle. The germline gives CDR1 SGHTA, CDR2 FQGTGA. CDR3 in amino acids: CASSLSTGEQFF. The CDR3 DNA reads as TGTGCCAGCAGCCTCTCAACTGGTGAGCAGTTCTTC.

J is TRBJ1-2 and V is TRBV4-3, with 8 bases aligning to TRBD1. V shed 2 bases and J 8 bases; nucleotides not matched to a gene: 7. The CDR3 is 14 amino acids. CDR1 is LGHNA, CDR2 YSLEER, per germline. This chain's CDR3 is CASSQHPTGEGYTF. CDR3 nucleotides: TGCGCCAGCAGCCAACACCCGACAGGGGAAGGCTACACCTTC.

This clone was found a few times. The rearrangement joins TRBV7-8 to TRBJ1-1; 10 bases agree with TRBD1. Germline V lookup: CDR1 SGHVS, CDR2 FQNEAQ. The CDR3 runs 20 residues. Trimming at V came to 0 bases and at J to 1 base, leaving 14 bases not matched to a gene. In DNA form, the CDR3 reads TGTGCCAGCAGCTTAGCGGTTCCTGGGGACAGGGGACGGCGGAACACTGAAGCTTTCTTT. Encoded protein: CASSLAVPGDRGRRNTEAFF.

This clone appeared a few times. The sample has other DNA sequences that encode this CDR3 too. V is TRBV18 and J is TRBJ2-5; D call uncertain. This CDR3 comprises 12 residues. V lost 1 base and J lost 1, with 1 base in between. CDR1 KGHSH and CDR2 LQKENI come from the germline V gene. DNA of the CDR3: TGTGCCAGCTCACCACTCCAAGAGACCCAGTACTTC. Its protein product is CASSPLQETQYF.